This is a list of T cell receptor beta chains from one sample in a study of shared clonotypes between healthy human individuals. The protocol was immunoSEQ multiplex PCR, while the TCRdb copy is restricted to in-frame clones and leaves out a portion. The sample consists of 1,500,000 or so clones, roughly 96% of them appearing once. The sample taken for sequencing was naive CD4+ T cells sorted from blood. Receptor source: a man under 40 in good health. Both conserved end residues are part of each CDR3. D genes are given only for firm matches. Size tells how often a clone was seen (once, few, many) or the class of an expanded clone, and some rows leave it out.

clone_size	d_call	v_call	j_call	cdr3_nt	cdr3_aa
.	.	TRBV5-1	TRBJ1-4	TGCGCCAGCAGCTGGACAGCAACTAATGAAAAACTGTTTTTT	CASSWTATNEKLFF
once	TRBD1	TRBV6-1	TRBJ2-7	TGTGCCAGCAGTAAGGACAGGGGACGCGAGCAGTACTTC	CASSKDRGREQYF
.	.	TRBV7-9	TRBJ2-2	TGTGCCAGCAGCCTCCTACCCAGCGGGGAGCTGTTTTTT	CASSLLPSGELFF
.	TRBD2	TRBV19	TRBJ2-1	TGTGCCAGTTCATGGGCCGGGACTAGCGGATACAATGAGCAGTTCTTC	CASSWAGTSGYNEQFF
.	TRBD1	TRBV5-1	TRBJ2-7	TGCGCCAGCAAGGGACAGGGCCCCTCCTACGAGCAGTACTTC	CASKGQGPSYEQYF
.	TRBD1	TRBV19	TRBJ1-5	TGTGCCAGTAGTGACGGGACAGGGGGCCCGAATCAGCCCCAGCATTTT	CASSDGTGGPNQPQHF
.	TRBD2	TRBV27	TRBJ2-7	TGTGCCAGCAGTTCTAGCGGGAGTACTTACGAGCAGTACTTC	CASSSSGSTYEQYF
.	TRBD2	TRBV5-1	TRBJ2-7	TGCGCCAGCAGCTTGGGACTAGCGGGAGTCGACGAGCAGTACTTC	CASSLGLAGVDEQYF
.	TRBD1	TRBV5-1	TRBJ2-7	TGCGCCAGCAGCTTGGCAGGGGGCTCCTACGAGCAGTACTTC	CASSLAGGSYEQYF
.	.	TRBV11-2	TRBJ1-1	TGTGCCAGCAGCTTGAGTGCGGTTAACACTGAAGCTTTCTTT	CASSLSAVNTEAFF
once	TRBD2	TRBV10-2	TRBJ2-1	TGCGCCAGCAGTGATGGTCGGCTAGCGGTAAACAATGAGCAGTTCTTC	CASSDGRLAVNNEQFF
once	TRBD2	TRBV7-2	TRBJ2-1	TGTGCCAGCAGCTACACTAGCGGAGGGTACAATGAGCAGTTCTTC	CASSYTSGGYNEQFF
.	TRBD1	TRBV5-1	TRBJ2-5	TGCGCCAGCAGCCCTGGGACAGGGGGCGCGGAGACCCAGTACTTC	CASSPGTGGAETQYF
.	TRBD2	TRBV13	TRBJ2-3	TGTGCCAGCAGCTTTAAAGGGTGGGGGACTAGCGAACCAGATACGCAGTATTTT	CASSFKGWGTSEPDTQYF
.	.	TRBV9	TRBJ2-7	TGTGCCAGCAGCGTAGGGTCTGAGCCCTACGAGCAGTACTTC	CASSVGSEPYEQYF
.	TRBD2	TRBV5-4	TRBJ2-2	TGTGCCAGCAGCGAGCGGGGCACGAACACCGGGGAGCTGTTTTTT	CASSERGTNTGELFF
.	.	TRBV7-8	TRBJ2-3	TGTGCCAGCAGCTTAGGTACGGCCAGGTATACGCAGTATTTT	CASSLGTARYTQYF
.	TRBD2	TRBV2	TRBJ2-2	TGTGCCATCCGGCTAGCGGGGCTAGGCACCGGGGAGCTGTTTTTT	CAIRLAGLGTGELFF
.	TRBD2	TRBV2	TRBJ2-1	TGTGCCAGCAGTGAATCCGCGGGAGGATACCATGAGCAGTTCTTC	CASSESAGGYHEQFF
.	.	TRBV5-1	TRBJ2-6	TGCGCCAGCAGCTCCACCACTTCTGGGGCCAACGTCCTGACTTTC	CASSSTTSGANVLTF
.	.	TRBV2	TRBJ2-4	TGTGCCAGCAGTAGAGAGGGGTTAGGCAAAAACATTCAGTACTTC	CASSREGLGKNIQYF
.	TRBD2	TRBV6-4	TRBJ2-1	TGTGCCAGCAGTGACCGGCTAGCGGGAACAGAGCAGTTCTTC	CASSDRLAGTEQFF
once	.	TRBV11-2	TRBJ1-1	TGTGCCAGCAGCTTAGTTCGGGGGGAGAACACTGAAGCTTTCTTT	CASSLVRGENTEAFF
.	.	TRBV7-9	TRBJ2-3	TGTGCCAGCAGCATAGACCTCTGGGGTCACCCCGATACGCAGTATTTT	CASSIDLWGHPDTQYF
.	TRBD2	TRBV10-2	TRBJ2-1	TGCGCCAGCGGGAGGGTCTCCTACAATGAGCAGTTCTTC	CASGRVSYNEQFF
once	.	TRBV30	TRBJ1-1	TGTGCCTGGCAATTAGGGTTGAACACTGAAGCTTTCTTT	CAWQLGLNTEAFF
once	.	TRBV5-6	TRBJ2-7	TGTGCCAGCAGCTTGGGGAGTCCGAGGGCCTACGAGCAGTACTTC	CASSLGSPRAYEQYF
.	.	TRBV5-1	TRBJ2-1	TGCGCCAGCACCCCCGGGACGCTCCACAATGAGCAGTTCTTC	CASTPGTLHNEQFF
once	.	TRBV5-1	TRBJ2-1	TGCGCCAGCTATGGGTACAATGAGCAGTTCTTC	CASYGYNEQFF
.	.	TRBV5-6	TRBJ1-2	TGTGCCAGCAACCCCGCGGGGTTATATGGCTACACCTTC	CASNPAGLYGYTF
.	.	TRBV11-2	TRBJ1-1	TGTGCCAGCAGCTCAAGAGACGCTGGTGGTCTGTACACTGAAGCTTTCTTT	CASSSRDAGGLYTEAFF
.	TRBD1	TRBV6-6	TRBJ2-5	TGTGCCAGCACCGGGGACAGGGGAGAGACCCAGTACTTC	CASTGDRGETQYF
.	.	TRBV19	TRBJ1-5	TGTGCCAGTAGTATCTCAACTCAGCCCCAGCATTTT	CASSISTQPQHF
.	TRBD1	TRBV5-1	TRBJ2-1	TGCGCCAGCAGCTTAAGACAGGGCTATGAGCAGTTCTTC	CASSLRQGYEQFF
.	.	TRBV20-1	TRBJ2-3	TGCAGTGCTGAGTTCACAGATACGCAGTATTTT	CSAEFTDTQYF
.	TRBD1	TRBV18	TRBJ1-1	TGTGCCAGCTCACCCGGGACAGGGCGAGACACTGAAGCTTTCTTT	CASSPGTGRDTEAFF
.	.	TRBV7-9	TRBJ1-2	TGTGCCAGCAGCCCAGGCGCCGGGTATGGCTACACCTTC	CASSPGAGYGYTF
.	TRBD2	TRBV29-1	TRBJ2-1	TGCAGCGTTGAAGATCGGGCGGGAGGGCGCTATGAGCAGTTCTTC	CSVEDRAGGRYEQFF
.	TRBD2	TRBV5-4	TRBJ2-3	TGTGCCAGCAGCTTCGGGACTAGCGGAGCAATAGGGGGGGCAGATACGCAGTATTTT	CASSFGTSGAIGGADTQYF
.	.	TRBV7-9	TRBJ2-7	TGTGCCAGCAGCTTAAGGGGACGGGGATCCAACTACGAGCAGTACTTC	CASSLRGRGSNYEQYF
few	TRBD2	TRBV18	TRBJ2-3	TGTGCCAGCTCGCGGGACTACGGAGGCACAGATACGCAGTATTTT	CASSRDYGGTDTQYF